These T cell receptor beta chains were read from a single sample in a study of blood T cell repertoires in COVID-19. The table came from immunoSEQ multiplex PCR; TCRdb's copy has only in-frame clones and leaves some out. The sample yields roughly 180,000 clones, approximately 84% seen once. The specimen sequenced was peripheral blood. The receptor source for this set is a human donor in a cohort sampled during active COVID-19. CDR3s include the opening cysteine and the closing phenylalanine or tryptophan. The order of the fields is V gene, D gene, J gene, clone size, CDR3 protein, CDR3 DNA. The D gene is left open where the match is weak. Size values are once, few and many counts, or a class for expanded clones, and some rows have none.

>TRBV7-9|TRBD2|TRBJ2-3|NA
CASSSAYAGVTDTQYF
TGTGCCAGCAGCTCCGCCTACGCGGGGGTAACAGATACGCAGTATTTT
>TRBV5-1|TRBD1|TRBJ1-4|NA
CASSSRDRDNNEKLFF
TGCGCCAGCAGCTCCCGGGACAGGGATAATAATGAAAAACTGTTTTTT
>TRBV2|NA|TRBJ1-1|NA
CASTSGGGYTEAFF
TGTGCCAGCACCTCGGGCGGCGGGTACACTGAAGCTTTCTTT
>TRBV21-1|NA|TRBJ1-5|NA
CASSPTGGQPQHF
TGTGCCAGCAGCCCGACCGGGGGACAGCCCCAGCATTTT
>TRBV11-2|TRBD1|TRBJ2-5|NA
CASSSTQKGQATQETQYF
TGTGCCAGCAGCTCAACACAGAAGGGACAGGCTACCCAAGAGACCCAGTACTTC
>TRBV5-1|NA|TRBJ1-6|NA
CASSYGNSPLHF
TGCGCCAGCAGCTACGGGAATTCACCCCTCCACTTT
>TRBV18|TRBD1|TRBJ1-5|NA
CASSTGGSNQPQHF
TGTGCCAGCTCAACAGGGGGGAGCAATCAGCCCCAGCATTTT
>TRBV2|NA|TRBJ2-7|NA
CASRVTTGGSSYEQYF
TGTGCCAGCAGAGTTACGACAGGCGGGAGCTCCTACGAGCAGTACTTC
>TRBV11-2|NA|TRBJ1-4|once
CASSLDPGTKYEKLFF
TGTGCCAGCAGCTTAGACCCCGGGACAAAATATGAAAAACTGTTTTTT
>TRBV7-9|TRBD1|TRBJ2-7|NA
CASSPTDRGYSDEQYF
TGTGCCAGCAGCCCGACCGACAGGGGCTACTCTGACGAGCAGTACTTC
>TRBV4-1|NA|TRBJ2-4|once
CASSQVPTSMAGKNIQYF
TGCGCCAGCAGCCAAGTTCCCACTTCGATGGCGGGAAAAAACATTCAGTACTTC
>TRBV29-1|NA|TRBJ1-1|once
CSAPGRGRGDTEAFF
TGCAGCGCCCCAGGAAGGGGCAGGGGCGACACTGAAGCTTTCTTT
>TRBV5-8|TRBD2|TRBJ2-1|NA
CASSLLGGATDEQFF
TGTGCCAGCAGCTTGCTCGGGGGGGCCACGGATGAGCAGTTCTTC
>TRBV5-1|TRBD1|TRBJ1-1|NA
CASSQDRGTTEAFF
TGCGCCAGCAGCCAGGACAGGGGCACCACTGAAGCTTTCTTT
>TRBV15|NA|TRBJ1-2|NA
CATSSGTGYGVYGYTF
TGTGCCACCAGCAGCGGAACAGGGTATGGAGTCTATGGCTACACCTTC
>TRBV13|NA|TRBJ1-4|NA
CASSSGVSGEKLFF
TGTGCCAGCAGCTCAGGGGTATCAGGTGAAAAACTGTTTTTT
>TRBV29-1|NA|TRBJ2-5|NA
CSVDFGETQYF
TGCAGCGTTGATTTCGGGGAGACCCAGTACTTC
>TRBV11-2|NA|TRBJ2-7|NA
CATSYRVNSYEQYF
TGTGCCACCAGCTACAGGGTCAACTCCTACGAGCAGTACTTC
>TRBV27|NA|TRBJ1-1|NA
CASSLGPGGGTEAFF
TGTGCCAGCAGTTTGGGACCGGGCGGGGGAACTGAAGCTTTCTTT
>TRBV6-1|TRBD1|TRBJ1-5|once
CASSEADRINQPQHF
TGTGCCAGCAGTGAAGCGGACAGGATCAATCAGCCCCAGCATTTT
>TRBV27|TRBD1|TRBJ2-7|NA
CASSNSGTGLYEQYF
TGTGCCAGCAGTAATTCCGGGACAGGTCTCTACGAGCAGTACTTC
>TRBV4-2|TRBD2|TRBJ2-3|NA
CASSQEASKRGCDTDTQYF
TGTGCCAGCAGCCAAGAGGCCAGCAAGCGGGGGTGCGACACAGATACGCAGTATTTT
>TRBV15|TRBD1|TRBJ1-1|NA
CATSGYRTGREAFF
TGTGCCACCAGTGGGTACCGGACAGGGCGAGAAGCTTTCTTT